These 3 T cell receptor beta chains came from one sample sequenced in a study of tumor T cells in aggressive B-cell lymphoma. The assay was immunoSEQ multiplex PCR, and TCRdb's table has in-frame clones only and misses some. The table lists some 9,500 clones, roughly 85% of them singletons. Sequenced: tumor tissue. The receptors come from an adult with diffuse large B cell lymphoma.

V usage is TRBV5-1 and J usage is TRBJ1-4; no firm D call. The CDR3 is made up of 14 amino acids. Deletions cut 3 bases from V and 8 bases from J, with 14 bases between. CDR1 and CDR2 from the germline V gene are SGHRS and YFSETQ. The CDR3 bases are TGCGCCAGCAGCTCCAATTCAGTCCGCGAAAAACTGTTTTTT. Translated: CASSSNSVREKLFF.

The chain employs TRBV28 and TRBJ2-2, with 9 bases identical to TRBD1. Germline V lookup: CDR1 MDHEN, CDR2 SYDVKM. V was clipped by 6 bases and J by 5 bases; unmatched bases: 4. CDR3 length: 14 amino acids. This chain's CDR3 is CASRGQGGTGELFF. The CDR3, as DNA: TGTGCCAGCAGGGGACAGGGAGGGACCGGGGAGCTGTTTTTT.

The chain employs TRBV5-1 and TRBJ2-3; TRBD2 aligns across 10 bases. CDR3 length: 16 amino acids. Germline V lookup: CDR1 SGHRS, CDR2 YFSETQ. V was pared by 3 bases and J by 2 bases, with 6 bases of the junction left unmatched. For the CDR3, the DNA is TGCGCCAGCAGCTGGGGACTAGCGCGGACCACAGATACGCAGTATTTT. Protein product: CASSWGLARTTDTQYF.